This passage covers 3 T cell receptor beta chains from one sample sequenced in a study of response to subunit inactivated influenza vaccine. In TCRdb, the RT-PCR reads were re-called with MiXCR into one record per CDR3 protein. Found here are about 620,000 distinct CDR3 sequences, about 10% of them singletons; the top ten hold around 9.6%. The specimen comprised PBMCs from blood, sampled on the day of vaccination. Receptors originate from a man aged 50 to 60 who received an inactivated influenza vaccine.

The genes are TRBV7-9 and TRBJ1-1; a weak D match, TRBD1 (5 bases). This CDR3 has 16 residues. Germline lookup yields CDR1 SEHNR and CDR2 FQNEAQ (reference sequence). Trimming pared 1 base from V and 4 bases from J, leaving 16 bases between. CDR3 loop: CASSLVVWGKRTEAFF. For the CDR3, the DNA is TGTGCCAGCAGCTTAGTGGTGTGGGGGAAGCGCACTGAAGCTTTCTTT.

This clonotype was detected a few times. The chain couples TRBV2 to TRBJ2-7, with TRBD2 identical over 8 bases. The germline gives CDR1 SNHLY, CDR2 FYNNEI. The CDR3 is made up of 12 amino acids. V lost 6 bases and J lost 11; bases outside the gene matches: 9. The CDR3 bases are TGTGCCAGCAGCGAACGAGCGGGGGCCGAGTACTTC. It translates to CASSERAGAEYF.

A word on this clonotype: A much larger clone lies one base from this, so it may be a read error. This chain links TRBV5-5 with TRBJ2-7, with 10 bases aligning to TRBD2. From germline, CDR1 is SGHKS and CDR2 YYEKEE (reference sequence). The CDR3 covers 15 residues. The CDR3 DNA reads TGTGGCAGCAGCTCTACTAGCGGGGAGGCATCCGAGCAGTACTTC. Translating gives CGSSSTSGEASEQYF.